The 18 T cell receptor beta chains given below trace back to one sample, sequenced in a study of PD-1 blockade in classical Hodgkin lymphoma. After autologous stem cell transplantation all patients relapsed, and prior brentuximab vedotin exposure differed between cohorts. Here immunoSEQ multiplex PCR was the method, and the copy in TCRdb shows in-frame clones only, minus some. The sample lists 25,000 to 35,000 clones, roughly 70% seen once, with over 12% in the top ten. The sample consisted of peripheral blood mononuclear cells (PBMCs), taken before the second cycle of nivolumab. These TCRs come from a human donor with classical Hodgkin lymphoma.

The chain's CDR3 is CASSIEGPRTDTQYF. CDR3 DNA sequence: TGTGCCAGTAGTATAGAGGGCCCGCGCACAGATACGCAGTATTTT. The V and J genes are TRBV19 and TRBJ2-3; no clear D. The CDR3 has 15 amino acids. The germline V gene encodes CDR1 LNHDA and CDR2 SQIVND (reference sequence). Trimming left V 0 bases short and J 1 base short, with 8 bases between.

The chain combines TRBV5-4 with TRBJ2-1; D possibly uses TRBD1 or TRBD2 (5 bases each). The germline V gene has CDR1 SGHNT and CDR2 YYREEE (reference sequence). V was cut by 0 bases and J by 3 bases, with 13 bases left in between. The CDR3 has 16 residues. CDR3: CASSLGSGTGYNEQFF. The DNA for the CDR3 is TGTGCCAGCAGCTTGGGCTCAGGGACGGGCTACAATGAGCAGTTCTTC.

V is TRBV4-1 and J is TRBJ2-3; 9 bases are a match to TRBD1. V gave up 3 bases and J gave up 6 bases; unmatched junction bases: 10. The germline V gene has CDR1 MGHRA and CDR2 YSYEKL. The CDR3 has 16 residues. CDR3 loop: CASSHRTGERRDTQYF. The CDR3 DNA sequence: TGCGCCAGCAGCCACCGGACAGGGGAACGTCGGGATACGCAGTATTTT.

This rearrangement joins TRBV5-1 to TRBJ1-2; D possibly corresponds to TRBD1 (5 bases). The germline V gene encodes CDR1 SGHRS and CDR2 YFSETQ. This CDR3 has 17 residues. V was pared by 1 base and J by 0 bases, with 16 bases between. CDR3 in amino acids: CASSLKTEEGSNYGYTF. The CDR3 DNA reads TGCGCCAGCAGCTTGAAGACAGAGGAGGGTTCTAACTATGGCTACACCTTC.

The V gene is TRBV7-2, the J gene TRBJ2-5; 7 bases match TRBD1. Germline-derived CDR1 and CDR2 are SGHTA and FQGNSA. V lost 2 bases and J lost 3; bases outside the gene matches: 6. The CDR3 covers 15 residues. CDR3 bases: TGTGCCAGCAGCTTACGGACAGGTCGGGAAGAGACCCAGTACTTC. Translating gives CASSLRTGREETQYF.

In its sample, this clone was seen a few times. DNA of the CDR3: TGTGCCAGCAGCACGGGACGAGGGAACATTCAGTACTTC. Translation gives CASSTGRGNIQYF. V is TRBV7-2 and J is TRBJ2-4, with D possibly called TRBD1 or TRBD2 (5 bases each). V lost 5 bases to trimming and J lost 7 bases, with 12 bases between them. CDR1 and CDR2 from the germline V gene are SGHTA and FQGNSA. The CDR3 totals 13 residues.

This clone has only one observation. V is TRBV28 and J is TRBJ1-4; TRBD1 matches 8 bases. The V and J ends lost 10 bases and 0 bases, in that order; junction bases with no gene match: 7. CDR1 and CDR2 from the germline V gene are MDHEN and SYDVKM. The CDR3 has 15 residues. CDR3 in amino acids: CATVQGGATNEKLFF. CDR3 nucleotide sequence: TGTGCCACCGTACAGGGGGGCGCAACTAATGAAAAACTGTTTTTT.

The gene calls are TRBV6-4 and TRBJ2-1; D perhaps matches TRBD1 (6 bases). With 0 bases removed from V and 4 bases from J, the gap between germline ends came to 13 bases. The V gene's germline CDR1 is MRHNA and CDR2 SNTAGT. The CDR3 covers 16 residues. CDR3 sequence reads: CASSDSGQDRYNEQFF. The CDR3 DNA reads as TGTGCCAGCAGTGACTCAGGTCAGGACAGATACAATGAGCAGTTCTTC.

The rearrangement links TRBV7-6 to TRBJ1-4; D perhaps matches TRBD1 (5 bases). CDR1 is SGHVS, CDR2 FNYEAQ, per germline. The germline V and J ends were trimmed by 5 bases and 7 bases, with 17 bases remaining between them. This CDR3 has 15 amino acids. The CDR3 DNA reads as TGTGCCAGCAGCCTACTAGGGGCCGGAGTTGAAAAACTGTTTTTT. Translated, it gives CASSLLGAGVEKLFF. The full variable domain, its missing parts supplied by reference TRBV7-6 and TRBJ1-4, is GAGVSQSPRYKVTKRGQDVALRCDPISGHVSLYWYRQALGQGPEFLTYFNYEAQQDKSGLPNDRFSAERPEGSISTLTIQRTEQRDSAMYRCASSLLGAGVEKLFFGSGTQLSVL.

Worth noting for this clone: A read error is likely, as this CDR3 ends without the conserved phenylalanine or tryptophan. The DNA is omitted, as the CDR3 cannot be located on it reliably, and the CDR3 follows TCRdb's listing. The chain carries TRBV20-1 and TRBJ1-2. The CDR3 spans 8 amino acids, including both terminal residues. CDR1 is DFQATT, CDR2 SNEGSKA, per germline (reference sequence). CDR3 sequence: CSAWGGLL.

The chain employs TRBV7-9 and TRBJ1-5, with unresolved D. The germline V and J ends were trimmed by 1 base and 3 bases, with 4 bases remaining between them. The CDR3 extends over 13 amino acids. Germline CDR1 is SEHNR and CDR2 is FQNEAQ (reference sequence). CDR3 residues: CASSLEVNQPQHF. The CDR3 DNA reads as TGTGCCAGCAGCTTAGAGGTCAATCAGCCCCAGCATTTT.

The chain carries TRBV28 and TRBJ2-6; D remains ambiguous. The V gene's germline CDR1 is MDHEN and CDR2 SYDVKM. This CDR3 contains 18 residues. Trimming pared 6 bases from V and 0 bases from J, leaving 18 bases between. The CDR3 nucleotides read TGTGCCAGCAGCTCCCCTGGGGTCCTCCACTCTGGGGCCAACGTCCTGACTTTC. Amino acids: CASSSPGVLHSGANVLTF. The entire variable domain, with the rest obtained from reference TRBV28 and TRBJ2-6, is as follows: DVKVTQSSRYLVKRTGEKVFLECVQDMDHENMFWYRQDPGLGLRLIYFSYDVKMKEKGDIPEGYSVSREKKERFSLILESASTNQTSMYLCASSSPGVLHSGANVLTFGAGSRLTVL.

The V call is TRBV13, the J call TRBJ2-3; 9 nucleotides match TRBD2. Germline V gene lookup returns CDR1 PRHDT and CDR2 FYEKMQ (reference sequence). The V segment lost 2 bases and the J segment 3 bases; nucleotides outside the gene matches: 6. This CDR3 has 16 residues. This chain's CDR3 is CASSLRLAGRTDTQYF. CDR3 nucleotide sequence: TGTGCCAGCAGCTTAAGGCTAGCGGGGCGAACAGATACGCAGTATTTT.

J is TRBJ2-3 and V is TRBV2, with D uncertain. The CDR3 spans 14 residues. The germline V and J ends were trimmed by 8 bases and 0 bases, with 12 bases remaining between them. Germline assignment: CDR1 SNHLY and CDR2 FYNNEI. The CDR3 DNA reads TGTGCCAGCTTCGGGCTTCCCAGCACAGATACGCAGTATTTT. This encodes CASFGLPSTDTQYF.

This clone showed up just once. The chain carries TRBV5-1 and TRBJ1-1; D gene unclear. The V gene lost 4 bases and the J gene lost 0 bases, with 16 bases spanning the gap. The CDR3 loop spans 16 amino acids. Per germline, CDR1 SGHRS and CDR2 YFSETQ. CDR3 in amino acids: CASSRTGPFMNTEAFF. The CDR3 DNA follows: TGCGCCAGCAGCCGAACCGGGCCCTTCATGAACACTGAAGCTTTCTTT. Looking up the rest from reference TRBV5-1 and TRBJ1-1 gives the full variable domain: KAGVTQTPRYLIKTRGQQVTLSCSPISGHRSVSWYQQTPGQGLQFLFEYFSETQRNKGNFPGRFSGRQFSNSRSEMNVSTLELGDSALYLCASSRTGPFMNTEAFFGQGTRLTVV.

The V call is TRBV28, the J call TRBJ2-6, with TRBD1 matching over 9 bases. Germline V gives CDR1 MDHEN, CDR2 SYDVKM. The CDR3 loop spans 17 amino acids. J was trimmed by 3 bases and V by 3 bases; bases with no gene match: 6. The CDR3 sequence is CASSLDRGNVGANVLTF. The CDR3 DNA is TGTGCCAGCAGTTTGGACAGGGGTAACGTTGGGGCCAACGTCCTGACTTTC.

The V and J genes are TRBV7-2 and TRBJ2-5; 8 nucleotides line up with TRBD2. This CDR3 comprises 16 residues. The V and J ends lost 7 bases and 7 bases, in that order; junction bases with no gene match: 17. Germline V lookup: CDR1 SGHTA, CDR2 FQGNSA. CDR3: CASTLGAGATKGTQYF. CDR3 sequence (DNA): TGTGCCAGCACCCTGGGAGCGGGGGCTACTAAAGGGACCCAGTACTTC.

This sequence joins TRBV20-1 and TRBJ2-7; D is ambiguous. The CDR3 covers 10 residues. Per germline, CDR1 DFQATT and CDR2 SNEGSKA (reference sequence). Between the trimmed V and J ends, which lost 5 bases and 4 bases, there was a span of 6 bases. CDR3: CSAVGYEQYF. The CDR3 region has the DNA TGCAGTGCTGTAGGTTACGAGCAGTACTTC.